This T cell receptor beta chain emerged from a study of blood T cell repertoires in COVID-19. Each participant's cohort was designated according to participant-reported clinical history. Recovered status in Cohort 3 required two negative PCRs, clearance, or symptom resolution. Trimming pared 3 bases from V and 1 base from J, leaving 6 bases between. The CDR3 loop spans 13 amino acids. Looked up from germline, CDR1 is SEHNR and CDR2 is FQNEAQ (reference sequence). Sequenced by immunoSEQ multiplex PCR; TCRdb stores in-frame clones only, minus some. The sample consists of 200,000 or so clones, around 90% of them appearing once.

The V and J genes are TRBV7-9 and TRBJ1-1; D is ambiguous. Sequences were obtained from PBMCs or T cells enriched from blood (not recorded which). This TCR was sampled from a woman under 30 who had recovered from COVID-19. The CDR3 sequence: CASSLPGNTEAFF. In DNA form, the CDR3 reads TGTGCCAGCAGCTTGCCAGGGAACACTGAAGCTTTCTTT.